Presented here are 16 T cell receptor beta chains from one specimen sequenced in a study of blood T cells in healthy people across ages. Using a J-beta primer mix together with a sample-barcoded 5' primer, a second PCR was run for roughly 7 to 11 cycles. A single record per CDR3 protein comes from TCRdb applying MiXCR to the 5' RACE reads. The sample yields about 1.7 million distinct CDR3 sequences, roughly 30% seen once. Sequences were obtained from blood. The receptors shown here come from a young woman in good health.

Of note for this clonotype: Since a much larger clone is just one base distant, this may be a read error. The chain links TRBV12-3 or TRBV12-4 to TRBJ2-1; TRBD2 matches 7 bases. The CDR3 has 16 residues. J was trimmed by 8 bases and V by 6 bases; bases with no gene match: 16. CDR3 loop: CASRRAGTNSRDEQFF. The CDR3 coding sequence is TGTGCCAGCAGGCGCGCCGGGACTAACTCACGGGATGAGCAGTTCTTC.

The chain combines TRBV25-1 with TRBJ1-2; weak D call: TRBD1 (5 bases). The CDR3 is 15 amino acids. V dropped 0 bases and J dropped 8 bases, with 16 bases sitting between them. Germline CDR1 MGHDK, CDR2 SYGVNS. The CDR3 spells CASSEYREGSEGYTF. CDR3 bases: TGTGCCAGCAGTGAATATAGGGAGGGGTCGGAAGGCTACACCTTC.

This clonotype was recorded many times. This chain connects TRBV4-3 to TRBJ1-1; D not certain. This CDR3 has 12 residues. V was pared by 4 bases and J by 5 bases, with 8 bases between. The germline V gene encodes CDR1 LGHNA and CDR2 YSLEER. The CDR3 loop reads CASSPRRTEAFF. The CDR3 nucleotides are TGCGCCAGCAGCCCCCGCCGAACTGAAGCTTTCTTT.

The genes are TRBV7-6 and TRBJ1-2, with D uncertain. CDR1 SGHVS and CDR2 FNYEAQ come from the germline V gene. CDR3 size: 14 residues. Trimming left V 5 bases short and J 2 bases short, with 12 bases between. The CDR3, as DNA: TGTGCCAGCAGCCCCGAATACAGCAACTATGGCTACACCTTC. This codes for CASSPEYSNYGYTF.

The chain links TRBV11-2 to TRBJ2-3; D remains ambiguous. The ends were cut back, 2 bases at V and 4 bases at J, with 13 bases in the middle. The CDR3 is 15 residues long. Germline CDR1 and CDR2: SGHAT and FQNNGV. In DNA form, the CDR3 reads TGTGCCAGCAGCTTAATGGTAGAATCTCCAGATACGCAGTATTTT. It specifies CASSLMVESPDTQYF.

The chain has TRBV20-1 and TRBJ1-4; 12 bases fit TRBD1. The V gene end was trimmed by 6 bases and the J gene end by 10 bases; junction bases not matched to a gene: 12. The V gene's germline CDR1 is DFQATT and CDR2 SNEGSKA (reference sequence). This CDR3 contains 15 residues. The CDR3 DNA reads TGCAGTGCCCTGCCCGGGACAGGGGGCAGCGGAAAACTGTTTTTT. Translated, it gives CSALPGTGGSGKLFF.

This clonotype was counted a few times. The chain has TRBV29-1 and TRBJ2-7; D may be TRBD1 or TRBD2 (5 bases each). This CDR3 is 13 amino acids long. Germline values: CDR1 SQVTM, CDR2 ANQGSEA. V lost 3 bases to trimming and J lost 9 bases, with 18 bases between them. The CDR3 loop reads CSVDEGRRAGQYF. The CDR3 DNA is TGCAGCGTTGATGAGGGACGGCGGGCGGGGCAGTACTTC.

DNA for the CDR3: TGTGCCAGCGCCCCGGACAGGGCTAACTATGGCTACACCTTC. This translates into CASAPDRANYGYTF. The chain couples TRBV6-5 to TRBJ1-2; 8 nucleotides align to TRBD1. The junction had 5 bases not matched to a gene; V was cut back by 8 bases and J by 0 bases. Germline CDR1 MNHEY, CDR2 SVGAGI. CDR3 length: 14 residues.

Remarks on this clonotype: This may be a read error: a much more frequent sequence differs by one nucleotide. This chain connects TRBV5-5 to TRBJ1-2, with D hard to call. The CDR3 sequence is 12 residues long. V shed 6 bases and J shed 5 bases, with 11 bases lying between them. Germline-derived CDR1 and CDR2 are SGHKS and YYEKEE (reference sequence). The CDR3 region has the DNA TGTGCCAGCATCGGCGAGGATTATGGCTACACCTTC. Its protein is CASIGEDYGYTF.

The chain combines TRBV6-2 or TRBV6-3 with TRBJ2-3; 8 bases match TRBD2. The J segment lost 2 bases and the V segment lost 7 bases, leaving 5 bases of the junction unmatched. The CDR3 contains 14 residues. The germline V gene has CDR1 MNHEY and CDR2 SVGEGT. The CDR3 is CASKSGRHTDTQYF. CDR3 DNA sequence: TGTGCCAGCAAAAGCGGGAGACACACAGATACGCAGTATTTT.

A few counts support this clonotype. CDR3 nucleotides: TGTGCCAGCAGCTCCTCCGCGGACAGAGAAAGATACACCTTC. Translation: CASSSSADRERYTF. This chain uses TRBV7-2 with TRBJ1-2, with D possibly matching TRBD1 (6 bases). V dropped 4 bases and J dropped 11 bases, with 20 bases sitting between them. The CDR3 covers 14 residues. Per the germline V gene, CDR1 is SGHTA and CDR2 is FQGNSA.

V gene TRBV6-5 combines with J gene TRBJ2-1; TRBD2 is a possible D gene (5 bases). V lost 5 bases and J lost 10, with 15 bases in between. Germline V gives CDR1 MNHEY, CDR2 SVGAGI. This CDR3 has 13 residues. The CDR3 here is CASSTTREEEQFF. CDR3 nucleotide sequence: TGTGCCAGCAGTACCACTAGGGAAGAGGAGCAGTTCTTC.

The chain combines TRBV7-2 with TRBJ1-4; D possibly corresponds to TRBD1 (5 bases). With 1 base removed from V and 3 bases from J, the gap between germline ends came to 15 bases. The CDR3 is 17 amino acids. From germline, CDR1 is SGHTA and CDR2 FQGNSA. In nucleotides, the CDR3 is TGTGCCAGCAGCTTAGATCCCCAGGGTCTGGCTAATGAAAAACTGTTTTTT. Protein sequence: CASSLDPQGLANEKLFF.

This clonotype came up many times. In DNA, the CDR3 is TGTGCCACCAGCAGTCTAGCGGGAGGCCCCTACGAGCAGTACTTC. It is translated as CATSSLAGGPYEQYF. The gene calls are TRBV15 and TRBJ2-7, with TRBD2 matching over 11 bases. Germline V gene lookup returns CDR1 LNHNV and CDR2 YYDKDF (reference sequence). This CDR3 is built from 15 residues. The junction had 3 bases not matched to a gene; V was cut back by 3 bases and J by 2 bases.

This clonotype was recorded a few times. This chain joins TRBV7-8 and TRBJ2-1, with unresolved D. Germline V gives CDR1 SGHVS, CDR2 FQNEAQ. V lost 7 bases and J lost 4, with 17 bases in between. This CDR3 comprises 15 residues. The CDR3 DNA is TGTGCCAGCACCCCTGACTTGCTCCTTTACAATGAGCAGTTCTTC. Its protein product is CASTPDLLLYNEQFF.

This rearrangement joins TRBV27 to TRBJ2-3; D may match TRBD1 or TRBD2 (6 bases each). Germline lookup yields CDR1 MNHEY and CDR2 SMNVEV (reference sequence). This CDR3 comprises 14 residues. The germline V and J ends were trimmed by 6 bases and 5 bases, with 15 bases remaining between them. The CDR3 here is CASRLGGAGDTQYF. CDR3 coding DNA: TGTGCCAGCAGACTAGGGGGAGCGGGAGATACGCAGTATTTT.